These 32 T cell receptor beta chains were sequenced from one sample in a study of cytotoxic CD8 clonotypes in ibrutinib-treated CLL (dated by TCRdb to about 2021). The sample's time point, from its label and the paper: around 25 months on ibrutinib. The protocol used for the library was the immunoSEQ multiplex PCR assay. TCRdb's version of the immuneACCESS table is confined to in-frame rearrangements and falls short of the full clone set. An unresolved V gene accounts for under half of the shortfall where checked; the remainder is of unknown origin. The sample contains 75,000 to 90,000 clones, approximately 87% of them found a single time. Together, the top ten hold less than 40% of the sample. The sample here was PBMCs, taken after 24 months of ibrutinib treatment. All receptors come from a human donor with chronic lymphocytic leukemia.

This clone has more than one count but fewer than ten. CDR3 region: CAWSLPPSEPTDTQYF. In nucleotides, the CDR3 is TGTGCCTGGAGCCTCCCCCCTAGCGAACCCACAGATACGCAGTATTTT. The J gene is TRBJ2-3, the V gene TRBV30, with a possible D match to TRBD2 (6 bases). CDR1 is GTSNPN, CDR2 SVGIG, per germline (reference sequence). Trimming took off 3 bases at V and 2 bases at J, with 18 bases between the two ends. The CDR3 is 16 residues long.

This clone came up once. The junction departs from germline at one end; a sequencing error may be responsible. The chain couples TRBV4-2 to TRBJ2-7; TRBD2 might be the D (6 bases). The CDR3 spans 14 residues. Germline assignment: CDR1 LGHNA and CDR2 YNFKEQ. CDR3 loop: CASSGTGTLPPQHF. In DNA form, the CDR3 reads TGTGCCAGCAGCGGAACCGGGACTCTGCCTCCCCAGCACTTC.

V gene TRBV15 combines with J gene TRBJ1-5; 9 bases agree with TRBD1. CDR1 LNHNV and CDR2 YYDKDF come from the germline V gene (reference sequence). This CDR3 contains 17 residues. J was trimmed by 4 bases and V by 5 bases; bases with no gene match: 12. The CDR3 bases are TGTGCCACCAGCGGGCCCTCCGGGACAGGGCCGAATCAGCCCCAGCATTTT. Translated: CATSGPSGTGPNQPQHF.

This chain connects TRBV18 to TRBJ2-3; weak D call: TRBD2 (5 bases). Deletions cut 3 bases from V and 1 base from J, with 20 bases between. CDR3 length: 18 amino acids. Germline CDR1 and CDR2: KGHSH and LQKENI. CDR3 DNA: TGTGCCAGCTCACCTTCTTTTCGGACTGTCCGAGGCACAGATACGCAGTATTTT. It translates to CASSPSFRTVRGTDTQYF. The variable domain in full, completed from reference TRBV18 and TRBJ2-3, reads NAGVMQNPRHLVRRRGQEARLRCSPMKGHSHVYWYRQLPEEGLKFMVYLQKENIIDESGMPKERFSAEFPKEGPSILRIQQVVRGDSAAYFCASSPSFRTVRGTDTQYFGPGTRLTVL.

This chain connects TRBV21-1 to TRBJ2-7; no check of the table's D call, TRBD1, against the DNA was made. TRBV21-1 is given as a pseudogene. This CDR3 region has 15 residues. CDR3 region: CASAHRGRGSEEQYF. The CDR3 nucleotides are TGTGCCAGCGCACACAGGGGTCGGGGCTCGGAAGAGCAGTACTTC.

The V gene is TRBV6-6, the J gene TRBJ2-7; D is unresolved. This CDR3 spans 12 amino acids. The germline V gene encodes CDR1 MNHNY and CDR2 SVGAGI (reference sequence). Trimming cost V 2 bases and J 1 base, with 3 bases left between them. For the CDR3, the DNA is TGTGCCAGCAGTTACAGTTCCTACGAGCAGTACTTC. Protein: CASSYSSYEQYF.

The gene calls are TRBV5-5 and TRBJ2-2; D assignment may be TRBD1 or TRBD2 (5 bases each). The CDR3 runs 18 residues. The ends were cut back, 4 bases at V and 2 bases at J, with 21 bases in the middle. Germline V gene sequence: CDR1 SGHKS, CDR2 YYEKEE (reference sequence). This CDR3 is CASSRQFRDRVNTGELFF. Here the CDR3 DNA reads TGTGCCAGCAGCCGACAATTCCGGGACCGAGTAAACACCGGGGAGCTGTTTTTT.

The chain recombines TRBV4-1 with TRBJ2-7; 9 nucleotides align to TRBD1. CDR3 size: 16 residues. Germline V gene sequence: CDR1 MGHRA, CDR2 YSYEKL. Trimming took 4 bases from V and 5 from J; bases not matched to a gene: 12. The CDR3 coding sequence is TGCGCCAGCAGCCGTTCTGCGGGACAGGGTTCCCACGAGCAGTACTTC. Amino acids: CASSRSAGQGSHEQYF.

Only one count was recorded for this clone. CDR3 nucleotides: TGTGCCAGCTCCCGAAACAGTCCCACAGATACGCAGTATTTT. Translating it yields CASSRNSPTDTQYF. The chain couples TRBV18 to TRBJ2-3; D is unresolved. V shed 6 bases and J shed 2 bases, with 12 bases lying between them. CDR1 is KGHSH and CDR2 is LQKENI in the germline V gene. The CDR3 consists of 14 residues.

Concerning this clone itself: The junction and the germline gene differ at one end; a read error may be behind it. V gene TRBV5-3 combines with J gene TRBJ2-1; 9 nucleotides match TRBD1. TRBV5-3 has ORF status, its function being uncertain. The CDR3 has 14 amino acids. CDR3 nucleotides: TGTGCCAGCAGCTGGGACAGGGTCAGGAATGAGCAGTTCTTC. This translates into CASSWDRVRNEQFF.

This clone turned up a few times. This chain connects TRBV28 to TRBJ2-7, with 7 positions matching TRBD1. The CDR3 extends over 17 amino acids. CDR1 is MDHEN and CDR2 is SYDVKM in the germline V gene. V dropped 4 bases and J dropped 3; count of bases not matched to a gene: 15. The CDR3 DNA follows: TGTGCCAGCAGTTATCCTCTACGGACAGGCGGGCACTACGAGCAGTACTTC. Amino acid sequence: CASSYPLRTGGHYEQYF.

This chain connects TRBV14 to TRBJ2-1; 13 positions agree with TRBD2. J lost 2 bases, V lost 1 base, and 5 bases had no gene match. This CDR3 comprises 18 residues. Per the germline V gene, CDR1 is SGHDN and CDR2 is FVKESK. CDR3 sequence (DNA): TGTGCCAGCAGCCAAGCGACTAGCGGGAGGTACCCCTACAATGAGCAGTTCTTC. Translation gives CASSQATSGRYPYNEQFF.

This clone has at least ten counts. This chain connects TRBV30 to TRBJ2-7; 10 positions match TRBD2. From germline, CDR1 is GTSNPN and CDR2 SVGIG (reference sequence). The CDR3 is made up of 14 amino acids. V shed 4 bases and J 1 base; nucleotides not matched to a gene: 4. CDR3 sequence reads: CAWKIAGGSYEQYF. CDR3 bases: TGTGCCTGGAAAATAGCGGGAGGTTCCTACGAGCAGTACTTC.

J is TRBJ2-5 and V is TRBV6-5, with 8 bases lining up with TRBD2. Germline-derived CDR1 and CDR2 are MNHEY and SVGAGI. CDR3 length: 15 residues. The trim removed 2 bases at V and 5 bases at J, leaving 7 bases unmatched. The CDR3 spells CASSYAGGVTETQYF. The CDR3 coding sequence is TGTGCCAGCAGTTACGCGGGGGGCGTAACTGAGACCCAGTACTTC.

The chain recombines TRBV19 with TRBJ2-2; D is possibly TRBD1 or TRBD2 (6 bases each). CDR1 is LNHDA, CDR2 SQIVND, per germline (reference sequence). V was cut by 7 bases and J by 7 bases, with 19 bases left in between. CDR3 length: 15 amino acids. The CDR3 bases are TGTGCCAGTAATCCTAAGGGCAGGGGACTCGGGGAGCTGTTTTTT. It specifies CASNPKGRGLGELFF.

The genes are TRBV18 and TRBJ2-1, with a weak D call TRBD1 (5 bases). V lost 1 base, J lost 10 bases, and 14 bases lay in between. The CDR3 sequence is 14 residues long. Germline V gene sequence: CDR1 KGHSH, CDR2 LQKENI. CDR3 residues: CASSPRKTQEEQFF. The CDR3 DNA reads TGTGCCAGCTCACCACGCAAGACACAGGAAGAGCAGTTCTTC.

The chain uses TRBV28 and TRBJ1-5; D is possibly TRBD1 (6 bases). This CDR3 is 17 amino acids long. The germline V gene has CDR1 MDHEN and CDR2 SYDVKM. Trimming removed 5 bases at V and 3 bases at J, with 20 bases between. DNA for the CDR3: TGTGCCAGCAGTCTCCCAGATGGGGGCGGGATCAATCAGCCCCAGCATTTT. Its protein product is CASSLPDGGGINQPQHF.

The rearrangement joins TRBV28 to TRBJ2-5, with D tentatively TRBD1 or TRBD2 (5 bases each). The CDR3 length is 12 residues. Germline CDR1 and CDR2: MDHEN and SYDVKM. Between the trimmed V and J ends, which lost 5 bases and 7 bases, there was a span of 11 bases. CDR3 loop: CASSEGGGTQYF. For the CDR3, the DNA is TGTGCCAGCAGTGAGGGTGGGGGGACCCAGTACTTC.

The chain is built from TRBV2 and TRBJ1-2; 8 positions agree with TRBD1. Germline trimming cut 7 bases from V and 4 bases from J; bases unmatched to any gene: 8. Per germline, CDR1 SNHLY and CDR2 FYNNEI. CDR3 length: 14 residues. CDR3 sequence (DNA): TGTGCCAGCAACCCTTCCGGGACAGGCTATGGCTACACCTTC. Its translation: CASNPSGTGYGYTF.

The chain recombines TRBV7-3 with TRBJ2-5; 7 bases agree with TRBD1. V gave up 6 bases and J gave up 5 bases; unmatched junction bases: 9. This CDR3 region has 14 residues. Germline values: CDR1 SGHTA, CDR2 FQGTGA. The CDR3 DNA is TGTGCCAGCAGTCCCGGACAGGCCGGGGAGACCCAGTACTTC. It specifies CASSPGQAGETQYF.

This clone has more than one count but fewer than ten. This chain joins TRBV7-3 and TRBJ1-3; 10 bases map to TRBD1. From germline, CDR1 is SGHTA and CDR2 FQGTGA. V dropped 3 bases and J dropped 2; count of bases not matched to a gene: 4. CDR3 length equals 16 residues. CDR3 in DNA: TGTGCCAGCAGCTTCGGGACAGGGGCCGCTGGAAACACCATATATTTT. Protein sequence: CASSFGTGAAGNTIYF.

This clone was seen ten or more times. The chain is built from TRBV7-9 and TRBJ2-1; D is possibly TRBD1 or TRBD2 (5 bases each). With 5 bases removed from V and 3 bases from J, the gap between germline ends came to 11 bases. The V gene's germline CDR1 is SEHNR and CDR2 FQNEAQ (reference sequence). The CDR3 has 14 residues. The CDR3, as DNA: TGTGCCAGCAGCCGGGGCGCGTACTACAATGAGCAGTTCTTC. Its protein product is CASSRGAYYNEQFF.

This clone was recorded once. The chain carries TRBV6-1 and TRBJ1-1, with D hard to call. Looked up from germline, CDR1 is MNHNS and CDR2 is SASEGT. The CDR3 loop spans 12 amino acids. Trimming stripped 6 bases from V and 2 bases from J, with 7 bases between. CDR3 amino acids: CASRVGNTEAFF. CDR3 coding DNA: TGTGCCAGCAGGGTTGGAAACACTGAAGCTTTCTTT.

The CDR3 is CASSLIGSHLQETQYF. DNA of the CDR3: TGTGCCAGCAGCTTAATCGGGTCCCATCTTCAAGAGACCCAGTACTTC. The rearrangement uses TRBV11-2 and TRBJ2-5; D gene uncertain. With 2 bases removed from V and 2 bases from J, the gap between germline ends came to 15 bases. The germline CDR1 and CDR2 sequences are SGHAT and FQNNGV. CDR3 size: 16 residues.

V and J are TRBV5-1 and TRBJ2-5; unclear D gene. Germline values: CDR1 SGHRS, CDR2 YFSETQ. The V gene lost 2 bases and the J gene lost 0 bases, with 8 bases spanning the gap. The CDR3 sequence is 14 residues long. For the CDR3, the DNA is TGCGCCAGCAGCTTTCTGGCAGACCAAGAGACCCAGTACTTC. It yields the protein CASSFLADQETQYF.

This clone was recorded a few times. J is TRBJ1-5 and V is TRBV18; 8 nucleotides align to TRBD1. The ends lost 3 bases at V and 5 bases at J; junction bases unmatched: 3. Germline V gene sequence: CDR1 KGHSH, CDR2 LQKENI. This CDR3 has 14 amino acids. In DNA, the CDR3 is TGTGCCAGCTCACCTACAGGGGGGGATCAGCCCCAGCATTTT. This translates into CASSPTGGDQPQHF.

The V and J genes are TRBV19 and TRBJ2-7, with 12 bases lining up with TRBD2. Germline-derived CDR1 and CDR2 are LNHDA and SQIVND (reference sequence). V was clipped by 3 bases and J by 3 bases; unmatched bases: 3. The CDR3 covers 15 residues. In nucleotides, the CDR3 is TGTGCCAGTAGTATCCAACTAGCGGGAGGCTACGAGCAGTACTTC. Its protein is CASSIQLAGGYEQYF. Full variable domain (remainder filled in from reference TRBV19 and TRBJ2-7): DGGITQSPKYLFRKEGQNVTLSCEQNLNHDAMYWYRQDPGQGLRLIYYSQIVNDFQKGDIAEGYSVSREKKESFPLTVTSAQKNPTAFYLCASSIQLAGGYEQYFGPGTRLTVT.

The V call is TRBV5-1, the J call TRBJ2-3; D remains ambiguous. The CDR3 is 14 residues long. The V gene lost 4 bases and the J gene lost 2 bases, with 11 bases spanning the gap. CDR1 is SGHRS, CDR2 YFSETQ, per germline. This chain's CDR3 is CASSPRHNTDTQYF. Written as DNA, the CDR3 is TGCGCCAGCAGCCCCAGACACAACACAGATACGCAGTATTTT.

CDR3 in DNA: TGCGCCAGCAGCCAAGGGTCAGGGGCCCCCACTGAAGCTTTCTTT. Translated, it gives CASSQGSGAPTEAFF. The rearrangement uses TRBV4-1 and TRBJ1-1; a weak D match, TRBD1 (6 bases). V dropped 1 base and J dropped 4 bases, with 13 bases sitting between them. The CDR3 is 15 residues long. CDR1 and CDR2 from the germline V gene are MGHRA and YSYEKL.

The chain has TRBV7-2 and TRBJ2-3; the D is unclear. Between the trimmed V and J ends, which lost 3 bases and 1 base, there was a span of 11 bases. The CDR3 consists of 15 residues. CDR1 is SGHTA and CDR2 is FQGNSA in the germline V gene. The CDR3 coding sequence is TGTGCCAGCAGCTTGACGGGCCCAGGCACAGATACGCAGTATTTT. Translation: CASSLTGPGTDTQYF. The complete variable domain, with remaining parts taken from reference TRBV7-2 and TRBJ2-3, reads GAGVSQSPSNKVTEKGKDVELRCDPISGHTALYWYRQSLGQGLEFLIYFQGNSAPDKSGLPSDRFSAERTGGSVSTLTIQRTQQEDSAVYLCASSLTGPGTDTQYFGPGTRLTVL.

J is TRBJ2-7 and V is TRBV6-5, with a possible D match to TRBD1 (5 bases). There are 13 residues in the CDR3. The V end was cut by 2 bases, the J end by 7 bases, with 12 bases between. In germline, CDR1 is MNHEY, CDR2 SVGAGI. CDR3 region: CASSYRGAGEQYF. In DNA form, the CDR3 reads TGTGCCAGCAGTTACAGGGGTGCAGGAGAGCAGTACTTC.

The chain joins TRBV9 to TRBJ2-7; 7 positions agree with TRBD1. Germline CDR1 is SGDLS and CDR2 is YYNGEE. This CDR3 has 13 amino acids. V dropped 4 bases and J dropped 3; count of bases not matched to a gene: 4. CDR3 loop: CASSPRTGYEQYF. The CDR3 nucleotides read TGTGCCAGCAGCCCCCGGACAGGCTACGAGCAGTACTTC.